This T cell receptor (beta chain) was captured in a study of cytomegalovirus exposure and HLA in healthy donors. General study findings and limits: Many donors shared some public TCRs, even though most TCR sequences were rare. An analysis that was carried out later associated 16,951 TCR beta sequences with HLA alleles at 0.05 false discovery rate. Relative to equally common others, HLA-associated TCR beta chains showed greater clonal expansion in a later analysis. Earlier results showed most TCR beta V segments being productive about 87% or about 30% of the time.

The PCR had 60 Vbeta and 13 Jbeta primers. TCRdb keeps only in-frame clones here, not all; method: immunoSEQ multiplex PCR. The sample has hundreds of thousands of clones, roughly 70% seen once. The CDR3 is made up of 13 amino acids. The germline gives CDR1 SQVTM, CDR2 ANQGSEA. Trimming took 7 bases from V and 1 from J, leaving 13 bases between them. The sample holds a few counts of this clone. Its antigen is as yet unknown. The chain uses TRBV29-1 and TRBJ1-1; D call uncertain. The sequenced material came from PBMCs. The sequence derives from a man between 40 and 49 years old in good health and CMV-seropositive. The CDR3, as DNA: TGCAGCGGCCGGACTCAGTCGAACACTGAAGCTTTCTTT. Its translation is CSGRTQSNTEAFF.